Described below is a single T cell receptor (beta chain) sequence and its context. The target antigen is unknown. A junction boundary mismatches the germline segment, possibly from a read error. The same CDR3 also results from other DNA sequences found in this sample. The data originate from a study of shared clonotypes between healthy human individuals. Looking at the study overall: Serving as donors were two women and three men, whose ages spanned 18 to 49. Findings of the study overall: As a rule, naive subsets had a larger estimated richness than memory subsets.

Sorted-subset replicate PCRs used around 220 ng DNA, 25,000 to 30,000 T cell genomes. Assay: immunoSEQ multiplex PCR; the TCRdb copy retains only in-frame clones and omits some. Of hundreds of thousands of clones listed, 85% to 95% are singletons. In the naive CD8 group, cells lacked CD45RO and were positively selected for CCR7, so terminally differentiated effector memory CD45RA+ cells were left out. The CDR3 contains 10 residues. The germline gives CDR1 SEHNR, CDR2 FQNEAQ (reference sequence). The TCR comes from a woman aged 25-40 years in good health. The chain has TRBV7-9 and TRBJ1-1; D not certain. The sequenced sample was naive CD8+ T cells sorted from blood. As DNA, the CDR3 is TGTGCCAGCAGCTACACCGAAGCTTTCTTT. Its translation: CASSYTEAFF. The full variable domain, in which reference TRBV7-9 and TRBJ1-1 provide the parts outside the CDR3, is DTGVSQNPRHKITKRGQNVTFRCDPISEHNRLYWYRQTLGQGPEFLTYFQNEAQLEKSRLLSDRFSAERPKGSFSTLEIQRTEQGDSAMYLCASSYTEAFFGQGTRLTVV.